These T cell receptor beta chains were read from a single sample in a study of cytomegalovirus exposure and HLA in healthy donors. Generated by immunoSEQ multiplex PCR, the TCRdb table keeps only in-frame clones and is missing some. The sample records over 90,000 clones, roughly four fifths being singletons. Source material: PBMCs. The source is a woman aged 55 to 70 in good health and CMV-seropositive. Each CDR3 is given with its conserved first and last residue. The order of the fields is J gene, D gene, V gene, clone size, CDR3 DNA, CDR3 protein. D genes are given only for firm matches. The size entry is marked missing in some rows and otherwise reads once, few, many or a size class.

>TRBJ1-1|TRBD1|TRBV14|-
TGTGCCAGCAGCCAAGATGGGACAGGAGCAACTGAAGCTTTCTTT
CASSQDGTGATEAFF
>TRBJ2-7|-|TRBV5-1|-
TGCGCCAGCAGGTCCCAATACGAGCAGTACTTC
CASRSQYEQYF
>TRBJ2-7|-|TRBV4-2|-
TGTGCCAGCAGCCAAGGAGTTGCGGGTGTTTTCCCCTACGAGCAGTACTTC
CASSQGVAGVFPYEQYF
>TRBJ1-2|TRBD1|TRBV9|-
TGTGCCAGCAGCGTAGAAGCAGGGGGAAACTATGGCTACACCTTC
CASSVEAGGNYGYTF
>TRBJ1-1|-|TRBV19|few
TGTGCCAGCTATGAGACAGAAAAGAACACTGAAGCTTTCTTT
CASYETEKNTEAFF
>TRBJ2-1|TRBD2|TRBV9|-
TGTGCCAGCAGCGCCCGTAGCGGGAGCAACAATGAGCAGTTCTTC
CASSARSGSNNEQFF
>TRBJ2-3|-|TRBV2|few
TGTGCCAGCCCAGGGAGGAGAGAGGCAGATACGCAGTATTTT
CASPGRREADTQYF
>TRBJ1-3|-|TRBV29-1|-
TGCAGCGTTGGTTTGGGCCGTGGAAACACCATATATTTT
CSVGLGRGNTIYF
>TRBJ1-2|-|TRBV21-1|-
TGTGCCAGCACCCCTCAGCAGCTAACGGGAGGGACTGGCTACACCTTC
CASTPQQLTGGTGYTF
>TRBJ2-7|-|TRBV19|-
TGTGCCAGTAGTATGACTTTCAGGGTCTCCTACGAGCAGTACTTC
CASSMTFRVSYEQYF
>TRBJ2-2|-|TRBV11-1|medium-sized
TGTGCCGGAGGAGAGGGTATTAACACCGGGGAGCTGTTTTTT
CAGGEGINTGELFF
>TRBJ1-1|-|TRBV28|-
TGTGCCAGCAGTTTCGATGCCGGGAGAACACGGGGAGCTTTCTTT
CASSFDAGRTRGAFF
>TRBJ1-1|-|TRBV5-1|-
TGCGCCAGCAGCTTGGCATTTCAGGGGCGGAACACTGAAGCTTTCTTT
CASSLAFQGRNTEAFF
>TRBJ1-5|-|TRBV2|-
TGTGCCAGCTTGAGTGAAGTGGGCAATCAGCCCCAGCATTTT
CASLSEVGNQPQHF
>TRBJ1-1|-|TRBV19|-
TGTGCCAGTAGTATAAGGAGGGCTGATGAAGCTTTCTTT
CASSIRRADEAFF
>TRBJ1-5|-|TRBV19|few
TGTGCCAGTAGTCCGGAGAGGGCCCACCAGCCCCAGCATTTT
CASSPERAHQPQHF
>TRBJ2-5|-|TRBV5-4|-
TGTGCCAGCAGTTTGTCGTTTGGGGGGAAGACCCAGTACTTC
CASSLSFGGKTQYF
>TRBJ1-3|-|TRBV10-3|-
TGTGCCATCACAGCGGACAGCTCTGGAAACACCATATATTTT
CAITADSSGNTIYF
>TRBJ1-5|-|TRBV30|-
TGTGCCTGGAGTCGACGACAGAGTTATCAGCCCCAGCATTTT
CAWSRRQSYQPQHF
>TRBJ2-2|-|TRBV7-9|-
TGTGCCAGCAGCTTAGAGGGGGTGTGGACCGGGGAGCTGTTTTTT
CASSLEGVWTGELFF
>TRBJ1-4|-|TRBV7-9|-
TGTGCCAGCAGCCCCACCCGGGGAGGAAATGAAAAACTGTTTTTT
CASSPTRGGNEKLFF
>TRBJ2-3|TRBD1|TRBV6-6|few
TGTGCCAGCCGGGACAGGGACCCTTCGGATACGCAGTATTTT
CASRDRDPSDTQYF
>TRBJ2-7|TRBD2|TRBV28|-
TGTGCCAGCAGTTTATACGGGAGGGGGTCCTACGAGCAGTACTTC
CASSLYGRGSYEQYF
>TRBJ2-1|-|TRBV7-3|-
TGTGCCAGCAGCCCTAAAAGGGGGGAGCAGTTCTTC
CASSPKRGEQFF
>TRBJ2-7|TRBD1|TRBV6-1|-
TGTGCCAGCAGTTCCGACAGGGTGGGTAACGAGCAGTACTTC
CASSSDRVGNEQYF
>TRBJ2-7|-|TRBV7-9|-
TGTGCCAGCAGCGGTTCCCCCTCCTACGAGCAGTACTTC
CASSGSPSYEQYF
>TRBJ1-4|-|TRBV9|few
TGTGCCAGCAGCGTAGGACCGGGAGGAGAAAAACTGTTTTTT
CASSVGPGGEKLFF
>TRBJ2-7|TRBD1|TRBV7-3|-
TGTGCCAGCAGCCTAGACAGGGGACCATACGAGCAGTACTTC
CASSLDRGPYEQYF
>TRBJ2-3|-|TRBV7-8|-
TGTGCCACCCTCGCGGGTTTTGGGGAATGGGGCACAGATACGCAGTATTTT
CATLAGFGEWGTDTQYF
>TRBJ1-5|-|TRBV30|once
TGTGCCTGGAGTGCAGGGGAGAATCAGCCCCAGCATTTT
CAWSAGENQPQHF
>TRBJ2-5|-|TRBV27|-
TGTGCCACGAAGGACCTCGGGGTCGTAGAGACCCAGTACTTC
CATKDLGVVETQYF
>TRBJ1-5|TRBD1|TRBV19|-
TGTGCCAGTAGTTCTCGGACAGGTACGAACAATCAGCCCCAGCATTTT
CASSSRTGTNNQPQHF
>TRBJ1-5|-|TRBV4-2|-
TGTGCCAGCAGCCAAGGGACAACCAGCAATCAGCCCCAGCATTTT
CASSQGTTSNQPQHF
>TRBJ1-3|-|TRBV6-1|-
TGTGCCAGCACGCCGTTCGAGGGAAACACCATATATTTT
CASTPFEGNTIYF
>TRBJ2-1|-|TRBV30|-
TGTGCCGGGTCCTGGGACTCGACTGAGGAGTTCTTC
CAGSWDSTEEFF
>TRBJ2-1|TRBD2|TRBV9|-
TGTGCCAGCAGCGATAGCGGGATGGGTTACAATGAGCAGTTCTTC
CASSDSGMGYNEQFF
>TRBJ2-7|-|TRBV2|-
TGTGCCAGCAGCGTAGCGGGACAGAATATCTACGAGCAGTACTTC
CASSVAGQNIYEQYF
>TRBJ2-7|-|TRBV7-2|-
TGTGCCAGCAGCTTATCGTTGCCAGGCCCCTACGAGCAGTACTTC
CASSLSLPGPYEQYF
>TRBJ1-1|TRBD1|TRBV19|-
TGTGCCAGTAGTATACCGGGACAGTTGAACACTGAAGCTTTCTTT
CASSIPGQLNTEAFF
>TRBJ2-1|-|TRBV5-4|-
TGTGCCAGCAGCCTCGGGGGACTGTACAATGAGCAGTTCTTC
CASSLGGLYNEQFF